The 14 T cell receptor beta chains below were found in one sample sequenced in a study of cytomegalovirus exposure and HLA in healthy donors. This table comes from immunoSEQ multiplex PCR, and its TCRdb copy is limited to in-frame clones, with some not included. This sample yields about 120,000 clones, of which under 90% are seen a single time; roughly 2% belongs to the top ten. Sequenced: PBMCs. Source of these receptors: a woman between 18 and 29 years old in good health and CMV-seronegative.

The rearrangement joins TRBV7-9 to TRBJ2-1; 8 positions match TRBD1. Germline trimming cut 0 bases from V and 5 bases from J; bases unmatched to any gene: 6. The CDR3 spans 16 residues. Germline values: CDR1 SEHNR, CDR2 FQNEAQ (reference sequence). This CDR3 is CASSLAGTGANNEQFF. CDR3 nucleotide sequence: TGTGCCAGCAGCTTAGCGGGGACAGGTGCAAACAATGAGCAGTTCTTC. Full variable domain (outside the CDR3, taken from reference TRBV7-9 and TRBJ2-1): DTGVSQNPRHKITKRGQNVTFRCDPISEHNRLYWYRQTLGQGPEFLTYFQNEAQLEKSRLLSDRFSAERPKGSFSTLEIQRTEQGDSAMYLCASSLAGTGANNEQFFGPGTRLTVL.

The rearrangement links TRBV18 to TRBJ2-5, with a tentative D call TRBD1 (5 bases). Trimming stripped 0 bases from V and 3 bases from J, with 11 bases between. The CDR3 covers 15 residues. Germline V CDR1 and CDR2: KGHSH, LQKENI. This CDR3 is CASSPPFSTEETQYF. As DNA, the CDR3 is TGTGCCAGCTCACCACCCTTCTCGACAGAAGAGACCCAGTACTTC.

V usage is TRBV12-2 and J usage is TRBJ1-3. TRBV12-2 is a pseudogene segment. The CDR3 spans 14 residues. The CDR3 DNA follows: TGTGCAAGTCGCTGGGGGGTCGTGAGAAACACCATATATTTT. This codes for CASRWGVVRNTIYF.

The table lists this clone with a few counts. The chain has TRBV18 and TRBJ1-5, with 9 positions matching TRBD1. From germline, CDR1 is KGHSH and CDR2 LQKENI. Trimming removed 4 bases from V and 2 bases from J; junction bases left unmatched: 9. The CDR3 is made up of 17 amino acids. CDR3 residues: CASSRSGTGFRNQPQHF. The CDR3 DNA sequence: TGTGCCAGCTCACGTTCCGGGACAGGGTTTCGCAATCAGCCCCAGCATTTT.

The rearrangement joins TRBV6-5 to TRBJ2-1; 9 bases are a match to TRBD2. CDR3 length: 15 amino acids. The ends lost 5 bases at V and 0 bases at J; junction bases unmatched: 2. CDR1 MNHEY and CDR2 SVGAGI come from the germline V gene. Written as DNA, the CDR3 is TGTGCCAGCAGTAGTAGCGGGAGCTCCTACAATGAGCAGTTCTTC. Translating it yields CASSSSGSSYNEQFF.

The chain links TRBV4-1 to TRBJ1-1; the D gene is possibly TRBD1 (6 bases). Trimming removed 3 bases from V and 3 bases from J, with 14 bases in between. Per germline, CDR1 MGHRA and CDR2 YSYEKL. The CDR3 loop spans 15 amino acids. CDR3 coding DNA: TGCGCCAGCAGCCAGGAAAACACAGGGTACACTGAAGCTTTCTTT. Translated: CASSQENTGYTEAFF.

Written as DNA, the CDR3 is TGTGCCAGCAGCTTGGGGCGAGGGGGTCGCCAAGAGACCCAGTACTTC. This encodes CASSLGRGGRQETQYF. The V call is TRBV7-9, the J call TRBJ2-5; maybe TRBD1 (6 bases). The CDR3 runs to 16 residues. Germline CDR1 reads SEHNR; CDR2 reads FQNEAQ (reference sequence). Deletions cut 3 bases from V and 1 base from J, with 15 bases between.

A few counts support this clone. The chain is built from TRBV6-5 and TRBJ2-3, with 7 positions matching TRBD2. Trimming removed 5 bases from V and 4 bases from J; junction bases left unmatched: 6. The CDR3 spans 14 residues. The germline V gene encodes CDR1 MNHEY and CDR2 SVGAGI. This CDR3 is CASSEGREPDTQYF. The CDR3 DNA sequence: TGTGCCAGCAGTGAAGGGCGGGAGCCAGATACGCAGTATTTT.

This chain joins TRBV7-9 and TRBJ2-1; 9 bases line up with TRBD1. The junction had 10 bases not matched to a gene; V was cut back by 0 bases and J by 7 bases. This CDR3 is built from 17 residues. The germline gives CDR1 SEHNR, CDR2 FQNEAQ (reference sequence). The CDR3 nucleotides read TGTGCCAGCAGCTTAGCGCTTTTGACAGGGGGAAAGAATGAGCAGTTCTTC. It specifies CASSLALLTGGKNEQFF.

The chain joins TRBV6-5 to TRBJ2-7; TRBD2 is a possible D gene (5 bases). Trimming took 0 bases from V and 0 from J, leaving 9 bases between them. Germline values: CDR1 MNHEY, CDR2 SVGAGI. The CDR3 is made up of 15 amino acids. Written as DNA, the CDR3 is TGTGCCAGCAGTTACTCGAGGACTTTCTCCTACGAGCAGTACTTC. This sequence encodes CASSYSRTFSYEQYF.

V and J are TRBV29-1 and TRBJ2-5; D ambiguous. The CDR3 covers 12 residues. Trimming shortened V by 2 bases and J by 5 bases, and 9 bases separated the two germline ends. Germline V gives CDR1 SQVTM, CDR2 ANQGSEA. CDR3 DNA: TGCAGCGTTGAACCGGGTACGGAGACCCAGTACTTC. Protein: CSVEPGTETQYF.

This chain connects TRBV29-1 to TRBJ1-2; 7 nucleotides line up with TRBD1. Germline values: CDR1 SQVTM, CDR2 ANQGSEA. The CDR3 is 12 amino acids. V gave up 7 bases and J gave up 7 bases; unmatched junction bases: 9. This chain's CDR3 is CSALQGQFGYTF. The DNA for the CDR3 is TGCAGCGCCCTACAGGGACAGTTTGGCTACACCTTC.

The V and J genes are TRBV29-1 and TRBJ2-7; D is uncertain. The germline gives CDR1 SQVTM, CDR2 ANQGSEA. Trimming left V 2 bases short and J 1 base short, with 21 bases between. The CDR3 sequence is 17 residues long. CDR3 region: CSVERVSPNAKSYEQYF. In DNA, the CDR3 is TGCAGCGTTGAACGGGTTTCCCCGAATGCCAAATCCTACGAGCAGTACTTC.

Regarding this clone: Within the sample, other DNA sequences also encode this same CDR3. V gene TRBV29-1 combines with J gene TRBJ1-2; D possibly corresponds to TRBD1 (5 bases). CDR1 and CDR2 from the germline V gene are SQVTM and ANQGSEA. The CDR3 has 12 amino acids. CDR3 sequence (DNA): TGCAGTGGGGGGGACGGTAACTATGGCTACACCTTC. The encoded protein is CSGGDGNYGYTF.